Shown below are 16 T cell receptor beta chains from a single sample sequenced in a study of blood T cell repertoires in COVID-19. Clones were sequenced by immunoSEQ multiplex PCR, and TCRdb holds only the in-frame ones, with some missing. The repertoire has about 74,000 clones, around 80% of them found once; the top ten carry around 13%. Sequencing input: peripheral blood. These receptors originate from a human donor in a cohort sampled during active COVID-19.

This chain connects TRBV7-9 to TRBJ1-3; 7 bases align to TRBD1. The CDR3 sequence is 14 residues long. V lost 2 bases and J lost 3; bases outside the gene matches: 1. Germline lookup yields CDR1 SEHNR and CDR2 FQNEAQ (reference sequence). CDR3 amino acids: CASSLYRGGNTIYF. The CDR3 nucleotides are TGTGCCAGCAGCTTATACAGGGGTGGAAACACCATATATTTT.

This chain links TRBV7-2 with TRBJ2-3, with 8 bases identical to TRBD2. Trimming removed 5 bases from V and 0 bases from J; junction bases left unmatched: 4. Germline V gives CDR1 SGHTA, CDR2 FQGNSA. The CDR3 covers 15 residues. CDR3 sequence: CASSPAGVSTDTQYF. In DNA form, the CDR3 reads TGTGCCAGCAGCCCAGCGGGGGTGAGCACAGATACGCAGTATTTT.

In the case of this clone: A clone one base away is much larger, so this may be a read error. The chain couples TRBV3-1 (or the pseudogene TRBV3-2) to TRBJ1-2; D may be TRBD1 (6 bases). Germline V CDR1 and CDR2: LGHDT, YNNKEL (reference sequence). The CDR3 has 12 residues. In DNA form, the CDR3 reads TGTGCCGGCAGGGATTACAGGGATGGCTACACCTTC. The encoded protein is CAGRDYRDGYTF.

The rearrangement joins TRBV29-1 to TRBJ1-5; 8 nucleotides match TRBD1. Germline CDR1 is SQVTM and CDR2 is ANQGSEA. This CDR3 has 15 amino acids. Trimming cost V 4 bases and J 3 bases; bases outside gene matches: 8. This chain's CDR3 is CSVVGGTGFNQPQHF. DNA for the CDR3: TGCAGCGTTGTTGGCGGGACAGGATTCAATCAGCCCCAGCATTTT.

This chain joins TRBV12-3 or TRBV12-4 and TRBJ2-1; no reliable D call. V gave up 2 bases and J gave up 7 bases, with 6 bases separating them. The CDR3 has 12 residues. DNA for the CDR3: TGTGCCAGCAGTTTAACGCGGAATGAGCAGTTCTTC. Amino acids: CASSLTRNEQFF.

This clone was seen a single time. The CDR3 region has the DNA TGTGCCAGCAGCTCTAACAGGGGGGAGGATACGCAGTATTTT. Translating it yields CASSSNRGEDTQYF. The chain links TRBV7-3 to TRBJ2-3, with 8 bases identical to TRBD1. Germline values: CDR1 SGHTA, CDR2 FQGTGA. V shed 4 bases and J 6 bases; nucleotides not matched to a gene: 6. CDR3 size: 14 residues.

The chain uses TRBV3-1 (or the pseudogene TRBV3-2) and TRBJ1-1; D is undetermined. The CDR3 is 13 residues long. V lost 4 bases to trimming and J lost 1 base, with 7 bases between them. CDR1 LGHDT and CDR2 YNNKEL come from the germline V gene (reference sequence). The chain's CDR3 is CASSRQSNTEAFF. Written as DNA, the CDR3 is TGTGCCAGCAGCCGTCAATCGAACACTGAAGCTTTCTTT.

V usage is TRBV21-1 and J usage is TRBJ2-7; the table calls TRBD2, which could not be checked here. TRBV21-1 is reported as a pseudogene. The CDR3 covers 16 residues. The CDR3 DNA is TGTGCCAGCAGCATAGCAAACTCGATCGGAGACTACGAGCAGTACTTC. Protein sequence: CASSIANSIGDYEQYF.

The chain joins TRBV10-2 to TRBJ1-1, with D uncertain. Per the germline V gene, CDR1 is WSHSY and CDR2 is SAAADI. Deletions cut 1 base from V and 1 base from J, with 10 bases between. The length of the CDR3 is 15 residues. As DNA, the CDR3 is TGCGCCAGCAGTGAGTATGAAGGAGGGAACACTGAAGCTTTCTTT. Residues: CASSEYEGGNTEAFF.

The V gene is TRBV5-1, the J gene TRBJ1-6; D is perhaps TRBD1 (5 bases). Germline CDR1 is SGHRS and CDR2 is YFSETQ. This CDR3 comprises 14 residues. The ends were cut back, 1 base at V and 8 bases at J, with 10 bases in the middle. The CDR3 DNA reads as TGCGCCAGCAGCTTGAGACAGTTGGATTCACCCCTCCACTTT. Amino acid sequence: CASSLRQLDSPLHF.

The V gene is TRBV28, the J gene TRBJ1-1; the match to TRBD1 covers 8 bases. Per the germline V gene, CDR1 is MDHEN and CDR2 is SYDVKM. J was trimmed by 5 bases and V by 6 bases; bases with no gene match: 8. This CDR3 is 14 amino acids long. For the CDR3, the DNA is TGTGCCAGCAGAGCAGGGGGCGCGGGGACTGAAGCTTTCTTT. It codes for CASRAGGAGTEAFF. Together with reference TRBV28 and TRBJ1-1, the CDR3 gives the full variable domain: DVKVTQSSRYLVKRTGEKVFLECVQDMDHENMFWYRQDPGLGLRLIYFSYDVKMKEKGDIPEGYSVSREKKERFSLILESASTNQTSMYLCASRAGGAGTEAFFGQGTRLTVV.

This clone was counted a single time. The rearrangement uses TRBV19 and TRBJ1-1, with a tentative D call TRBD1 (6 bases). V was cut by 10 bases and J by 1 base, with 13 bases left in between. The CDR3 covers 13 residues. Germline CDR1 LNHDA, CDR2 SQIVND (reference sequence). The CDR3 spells CATKDRPNTEAFF. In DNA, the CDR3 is TGTGCCACCAAGGACAGACCGAACACTGAAGCTTTCTTT.

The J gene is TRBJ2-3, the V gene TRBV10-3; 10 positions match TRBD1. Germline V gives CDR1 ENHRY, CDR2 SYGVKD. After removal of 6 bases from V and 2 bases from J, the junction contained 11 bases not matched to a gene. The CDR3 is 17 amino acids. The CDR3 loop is CAIRGQGPATLTDTQYF. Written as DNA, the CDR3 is TGTGCCATCAGGGGACAGGGGCCAGCAACCCTCACAGATACGCAGTATTTT.

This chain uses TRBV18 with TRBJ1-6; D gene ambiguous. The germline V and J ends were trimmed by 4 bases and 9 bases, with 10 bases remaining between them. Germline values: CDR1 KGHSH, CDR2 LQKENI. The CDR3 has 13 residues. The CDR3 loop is CASSQTNGSPLHF. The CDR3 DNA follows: TGTGCCAGCTCACAAACCAACGGTTCACCCCTCCACTTT.

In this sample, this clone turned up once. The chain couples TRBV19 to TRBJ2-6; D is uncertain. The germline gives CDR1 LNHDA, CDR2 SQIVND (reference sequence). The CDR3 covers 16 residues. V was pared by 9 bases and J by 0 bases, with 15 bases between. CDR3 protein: CASHSGSTSGANVLTF. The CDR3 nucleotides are TGTGCCAGCCACTCCGGGTCCACCTCTGGGGCCAACGTCCTGACTTTC.

CDR3 coding DNA: TGTGCCAGCCCCCCCCCAGGGGGAGCGAACACCGGGGAGCTGTTTTTT. As protein: CASPPPGGANTGELFF. The V and J genes are TRBV2 and TRBJ2-2; 7 nucleotides match TRBD1. Germline V gene sequence: CDR1 SNHLY, CDR2 FYNNEI. V was pared by 8 bases and J by 0 bases, with 9 bases of the junction left unmatched. The CDR3 totals 16 residues.